This T cell receptor (beta chain) was identified during a study of blood T cell repertoires in COVID-19. Original data processing: For nucleated cells, counts were estimated from reference gene primer amplification. The table came from immunoSEQ multiplex PCR; TCRdb's copy has only in-frame clones and leaves some out. From that table come the V and J calls and clone size; the DNA was used to work out D and trimming. The sample carries some 80,000 clones, roughly 90% recorded once. Recruited during active infection, patients (from Seattle) were subsequently followed longitudinally. The CDR3 spans 18 residues. Trimming cost V 3 bases and J 2 bases, with 20 bases left between them. CDR1 is MDHEN and CDR2 is SYDVKM in the germline V gene.

The clonotype was recovered from a man between 45 and 60 years old with COVID-19, enrolled during active disease. Sequenced input: peripheral blood. V usage is TRBV28 and J usage is TRBJ1-3, with D possibly being TRBD1 (5 bases). The CDR3, as DNA: TGTGCCAGCAGTTTGGATATCGGGGGAGTGCAAACTGGAAACACCATATATTTT. It yields the protein CASSLDIGGVQTGNTIYF.